This entry describes one TCR beta chain. The antigen is unknown. Germline V lookup: CDR1 MGHRA, CDR2 YSYEKL. Trimming pared 1 base from V and 7 bases from J, leaving 14 bases between. The CDR3 is 15 residues long. These data belong to a study of T cell repertoires in cytomegalovirus infection. TCRdb redid the calling of the reads with MiXCR, one entry per CDR3 protein. The sample contains approximately 910,000 distinct CDR3 sequences, approximately 33% of which appear only once. The input for sequencing was cultured CD8+ T cells from PBMCs, taken from culture after CMV antigen stimulation. This rearrangement joins TRBV4-1 to TRBJ2-1; D possibly corresponds to TRBD1 (5 bases). This sequence originates from a human donor in good health (CMV status not recorded). Some clones in this sample may be carry-over from other donors' samples. The CDR3 region is CASSQGALGANEQFF. The CDR3 nucleotides read TGCGCCAGCAGCCAAGGGGCATTAGGGGCGAATGAGCAGTTCTTC.